This TCR beta chain is drawn from a study of shared clonotypes between healthy human individuals. Study as a whole: A donor's plate count was three for CD4 naive and three for CD4 memory; CD8 naive had two and CD8 memory one.

Study processing details: Filtering was not the same, since immunoSEQ gave junction-only sequences without quality scores. Profiling relied on immunoSEQ multiplex PCR, and the TCRdb table lists in-frame clones only, not all of them. That table furnishes V, J and clone size, whereas the DNA furnished D and trimming. Seen here are about 2.1 million clones, roughly 93% observed once, and the top ten hold about 1.7%. Notes on this clone: Other DNA sequences in this sample translate to the same CDR3.

CD45RO-negative, CCR7-positively selected cells formed the naive CD8 fraction, excluding terminally differentiated effector memory CD45RA+ cells. The source material was naive CD8+ T cells from PBMCs. The sequence was collected from a man younger than 35 in good health. Some clones in this sample may be carry-over from other donors' samples.

The CDR3 DNA sequence: TGTGCCAGCAGTTTACGAGGGTCCAATCAGCCCCAGCATTTT. Translating gives CASSLRGSNQPQHF. The V call is TRBV28, the J call TRBJ1-5; no definite D call. CDR1 is MDHEN, CDR2 SYDVKM, per germline. The CDR3 consists of 14 residues. V gave up 2 bases and J gave up 3 bases, with 8 bases separating them. The variable domain in full, completed from reference TRBV28 and TRBJ1-5, reads DVKVTQSSRYLVKRTGEKVFLECVQDMDHENMFWYRQDPGLGLRLIYFSYDVKMKEKGDIPEGYSVSREKKERFSLILESASTNQTSMYLCASSLRGSNQPQHFGDGTRLSIL.